This TCR beta chain was captured in a study of identical twins. Study-wide results and caveats: There were fewer insertions in abundant cord blood beta clonotypes, but memory repertoires showed no such pattern.

TCRdb processed the 5' RACE reads anew with MiXCR; each CDR3 protein has one entry. Of approximately 630,000 distinct CDR3 sequences in the sample, under 8.5% were seen once. The sample holds many counts of this clonotype. Its antigen is currently unknown. The CDR3 sequence is 10 residues long. The V end was cut by 8 bases, the J end by 9 bases, with 10 bases between. This same sample was also part of a study on yellow fever vaccine responses in identical twins.

The clonotype was recovered from a woman aged 18-35 years in good health. The V gene is TRBV12-3 or TRBV12-4, the J gene TRBJ1-2, with a tentative D call TRBD1 (5 bases). Specimen: PBMCs. The CDR3 region has the DNA TGTGCCAGCTTTCAGGGTAGCTACACCTTC. Amino acid sequence: CASFQGSYTF.